These T cell receptor beta chains were read from a single sample in a study of OX40 agonist ivuxolimab in advanced cancers. This table comes from immunoSEQ multiplex PCR, and its TCRdb copy is limited to in-frame clones, with some not included. The sample records 70,000 or so clones, 86% being singletons. Here the sequenced sample was CD4+ or CD8+ T cells sorted from blood, taken in a trial of the OX40 agonist ivuxolimab. The origin of the receptors is an adult with an advanced solid tumor such as melanoma, head and neck, liver or kidney cancer. CDR3s include the opening cysteine and the closing phenylalanine or tryptophan. The order of the fields is J gene, V gene, D gene, clone size, CDR3 protein, CDR3 DNA. A D gene is named only where the DNA matches it firmly. The size entry is marked missing in some rows and otherwise reads once, few, many or a size class.

j_gene: TRBJ2-7
v_gene: TRBV11-2
d_gene: TRBD2
abundance: .
CDR3aa: CASSLGASGSYEQYF
CDR3nt: TGTGCCAGCAGCTTAGGGGCTAGCGGGAGCTACGAGCAGTACTTC

j_gene: TRBJ1-1
v_gene: TRBV14
d_gene: .
abundance: .
CDR3aa: CASSLYTALEAFF
CDR3nt: TGTGCCAGCAGCCTCTACACGGCCCTGGAAGCTTTCTTT

j_gene: TRBJ2-3
v_gene: TRBV18
d_gene: .
abundance: few
CDR3aa: CASSPEKTDTQYF
CDR3nt: TGTGCCAGCTCACCCGAAAAGACAGATACGCAGTATTTT

j_gene: TRBJ2-1
v_gene: TRBV27
d_gene: .
abundance: .
CDR3aa: CASSLSARESEQFF
CDR3nt: TGTGCCAGCAGTTTATCAGCCCGGGAGAGTGAGCAGTTCTTC

j_gene: TRBJ2-3
v_gene: TRBV9
d_gene: .
abundance: .
CDR3aa: CASSVSTDTQYF
CDR3nt: TGTGCCAGCAGCGTGAGCACAGATACGCAGTATTTT

j_gene: TRBJ2-3
v_gene: TRBV7-3
d_gene: .
abundance: .
CDR3aa: CASSLQSTDTQYF
CDR3nt: TGTGCCAGCAGCTTACAAAGCACAGATACGCAGTATTTT

j_gene: TRBJ1-2
v_gene: TRBV2
d_gene: .
abundance: .
CDR3aa: CASSGGTRVFGGYTF
CDR3nt: TGTGCCAGCAGTGGGGGAACCAGGGTGTTCGGTGGCTACACCTTC

j_gene: TRBJ1-6
v_gene: TRBV6-1
d_gene: .
abundance: .
CDR3aa: CASTPAGNSPLHF
CDR3nt: TGTGCCAGCACCCCGGCGGGGAACTCACCCCTCCACTTT

j_gene: TRBJ2-1
v_gene: TRBV2
d_gene: .
abundance: .
CDR3aa: CASSDRLRSSYNEQFF
CDR3nt: TGTGCCAGCAGTGATAGATTGCGGAGCTCCTACAATGAGCAGTTCTTC

j_gene: TRBJ1-2
v_gene: TRBV6-5
d_gene: .
abundance: .
CDR3aa: CASSYDGRDYGYTF
CDR3nt: TGTGCCAGCAGTTACGACGGGAGGGACTATGGCTACACCTTC

j_gene: TRBJ2-4
v_gene: TRBV6-1
d_gene: TRBD1
abundance: .
CDR3aa: CASSDIGGRNIQYF
CDR3nt: TGTGCCAGCAGTGATATAGGGGGCAGAAACATTCAGTACTTC

j_gene: TRBJ1-5
v_gene: TRBV19
d_gene: .
abundance: .
CDR3aa: CASSIDLGRDQPQHF
CDR3nt: TGTGCCAGTAGTATAGATCTAGGCAGGGATCAGCCCCAGCATTTT

j_gene: TRBJ2-7
v_gene: TRBV5-1
d_gene: TRBD1
abundance: .
CDR3aa: CASSLAGQGADEQYF
CDR3nt: TGCGCCAGCAGCTTGGCGGGACAGGGAGCGGACGAGCAGTACTTC

j_gene: TRBJ1-6
v_gene: TRBV7-2
d_gene: .
abundance: .
CDR3aa: CASSRDSSYNSPLHF
CDR3nt: TGTGCCAGCAGCCGCGACAGCTCCTATAATTCACCCCTCCACTTT

j_gene: TRBJ1-1
v_gene: TRBV9
d_gene: .
abundance: .
CDR3aa: CASSVGPGFMNTEAFF
CDR3nt: TGTGCCAGCAGCGTAGGCCCCGGGTTCATGAACACTGAAGCTTTCTTT

j_gene: TRBJ1-5
v_gene: TRBV10-3
d_gene: TRBD1
abundance: .
CDR3aa: CAISGTGAGNQPQHF
CDR3nt: TGTGCCATCAGCGGAACAGGGGCAGGCAATCAGCCCCAGCATTTT

j_gene: TRBJ1-6
v_gene: TRBV4-2
d_gene: .
abundance: .
CDR3aa: CASSLQYNSPLHF
CDR3nt: TGTGCCAGCAGCTTACAGTATAATTCACCCCTCCACTTT

j_gene: TRBJ2-1
v_gene: TRBV4-1
d_gene: TRBD2
abundance: .
CDR3aa: CASSQDIGLAGGNEQFF
CDR3nt: TGCGCCAGCAGCCAAGATATAGGCCTAGCGGGGGGGAATGAGCAGTTCTTC

j_gene: TRBJ1-2
v_gene: TRBV5-4
d_gene: TRBD1
abundance: .
CDR3aa: CASSFDRGRRGYTF
CDR3nt: TGTGCCAGCAGCTTCGACAGGGGGCGACGGGGCTACACCTTC

j_gene: TRBJ1-1
v_gene: TRBV9
d_gene: .
abundance: once
CDR3aa: CASSVAGWDTEAFF
CDR3nt: TGTGCCAGCAGCGTAGCTGGGTGGGACACTGAAGCTTTCTTT

j_gene: TRBJ1-6
v_gene: TRBV30
d_gene: .
abundance: .
CDR3aa: CACYPGPGSPLHF
CDR3nt: TGTGCCTGCTACCCGGGTCCTGGTTCACCCCTCCACTTT

j_gene: TRBJ1-4
v_gene: TRBV9
d_gene: .
abundance: .
CDR3aa: CATSRGPNEKLFF
CDR3nt: TGTGCCACCTCCCGAGGGCCTAATGAAAAACTGTTTTTT

j_gene: TRBJ1-4
v_gene: TRBV15
d_gene: .
abundance: .
CDR3aa: CATSRDRSLNEKLFF
CDR3nt: TGTGCCACCAGCAGAGATCGAAGTCTTAATGAAAAACTGTTTTTT

j_gene: TRBJ2-3
v_gene: TRBV18
d_gene: .
abundance: .
CDR3aa: CASSPTLTDTQYF
CDR3nt: TGTGCCAGCTCACCTACTCTGACAGATACGCAGTATTTT

j_gene: TRBJ1-1
v_gene: TRBV5-1
d_gene: .
abundance: .
CDR3aa: CASSLFRAGTEAFF
CDR3nt: TGTGCCAGCAGCTTGTTCAGGGCGGGTACTGAAGCTTTCTTT

j_gene: TRBJ2-7
v_gene: TRBV19
d_gene: .
abundance: .
CDR3aa: CASKGGTSSYEQYF
CDR3nt: TGTGCCAGTAAAGGAGGAACTTCGTCCTACGAGCAGTACTTC